This record concerns one T cell receptor (beta chain) sequence. Its specificity is unknown. Relative to the germline gene, one junction end is altered; a read error may explain this. In germline, CDR1 is ENHRY, CDR2 SYGVKD. The CDR3 loop spans 13 amino acids. Additional autoimmune diseases, uncontrolled infections, pregnancy or lactation disqualified patients. Amplification targeted the TCR beta CDR3 regions, with RNA transcripts as the source material. First-round RT-PCR with HTBI primers preceded a second-round multiplex PCR. MiXCR, applied by TCRdb to the multiplex PCR reads, yields one record per CDR3 protein. The sample records roughly 1.1 million distinct CDR3 sequences, about 35% being singletons. The sample originates from a study of Graves' ophthalmopathy and Graves' hyperthyroidism. Overall study results and limits: For predicting ophthalmopathy progression, the model had roughly 64% sensitivity and roughly 72% specificity. A majority of expanded thyroid clonotypes exceeding 0.001 frequency were likewise present in blood.

The rearrangement joins TRBV10-3 to TRBJ1-2, with 7 positions matching TRBD1. Sequences were obtained from peripheral blood or thyroid tissue (not recorded which). The clonotype comes from an adult man with Graves' hyperthyroidism. CDR3 in amino acids: CASSDRENYGYAF. The CDR3 DNA sequence: TGTGCCAGCAGTGACAGGGAGAACTATGGCTACGCCTTC.